A single sample is the source of the 21 T cell receptor beta chains below, sequenced in a study of shared clonotypes between healthy human individuals. Only in-frame clones appear in the TCRdb table, and some are missing; sequencing was by immunoSEQ multiplex PCR. The data contain roughly 890,000 clones, nearly 95% of them singletons. Terminally differentiated effector memory CD45RA+ cells were excluded from the naive CD8 cells, which were CD45RO-negative and positively selected for CCR7. Source material: naive CD8+ T cells sorted from blood. The receptor set was obtained from a man aged 25 to 40 in good health.

The V and J genes are TRBV27 and TRBJ1-2; possible D gene TRBD1, 5 bases. V shed 3 bases and J shed 6 bases, with 17 bases lying between them. The CDR3 loop spans 15 amino acids. Per the germline V gene, CDR1 is MNHEY and CDR2 is SMNVEV (reference sequence). In DNA form, the CDR3 reads TGTGCCAGCAGTTTCCGCCGGTCGGGGGTTGATGGCTACACCTTC. It translates to CASSFRRSGVDGYTF.

In regard to this clone: This specimen includes other DNA sequences encoding the same CDR3. The chain joins TRBV27 to TRBJ2-2; D not certain. Germline V gene sequence: CDR1 MNHEY, CDR2 SMNVEV (reference sequence). The CDR3 consists of 13 residues. V dropped 3 bases and J dropped 4 bases, with 6 bases sitting between them. CDR3 in DNA: TGTGCCAGCAGTTTCGGGCGCACCGGGGAGCTGTTTTTT. It is translated as CASSFGRTGELFF.

The rearrangement uses TRBV29-1 and TRBJ2-3, with 7 positions matching TRBD2. The junction had 8 bases not matched to a gene; V was cut back by 5 bases and J by 0 bases. Germline V gene data show CDR1 as SQVTM and CDR2 as ANQGSEA. This CDR3 is built from 15 residues. Here the CDR3 reads CSVFRSGASTDTQYF. The CDR3 DNA follows: TGCAGCGTTTTCCGGAGCGGGGCTAGCACAGATACGCAGTATTTT.

The V call is TRBV10-2, the J call TRBJ2-7, with D unclear. From germline, CDR1 is WSHSY and CDR2 SAAADI. The CDR3 extends over 15 amino acids. Trimming pared 7 bases from V and 3 bases from J, leaving 19 bases between. The DNA for the CDR3 is TGCGCCAGCACCACCCCGCTAGTGGGAAGCTACGAGCAGTACTTC. Encoded protein: CASTTPLVGSYEQYF.

This clone appeared a single time. V and J are TRBV7-9 and TRBJ2-3; no reliable D call. The germline CDR1 and CDR2 sequences are SEHNR and FQNEAQ (reference sequence). V was pared by 7 bases and J by 4 bases, with 18 bases between. The CDR3 totals 15 residues. The CDR3 bases are TGTGCCAGCACGGACGGTGGTTGGGGTGCAGATACGCAGTATTTT. Its protein product is CASTDGGWGADTQYF. Full variable domain (remainder filled in from reference TRBV7-9 and TRBJ2-3): DTGVSQNPRHKITKRGQNVTFRCDPISEHNRLYWYRQTLGQGPEFLTYFQNEAQLEKSRLLSDRFSAERPKGSFSTLEIQRTEQGDSAMYLCASTDGGWGADTQYFGPGTRLTVL.

The chain couples TRBV7-6 to TRBJ1-1; no firm D call. The CDR3 has 13 amino acids. Per the germline V gene, CDR1 is SGHVS and CDR2 is FNYEAQ. Trimming removed 5 bases from V and 5 bases from J, with 12 bases in between. The DNA of the CDR3 is TGTGCCAGCAGCACTCAGAGTTATACTGAAGCTTTCTTT. Its protein product is CASSTQSYTEAFF.

The CDR3 here is CASIHLTTRRTDTQYF. The CDR3 DNA sequence: TGTGCCAGCATCCACTTAACGACACGACGCACAGATACGCAGTATTTT. The V call is TRBV7-9, the J call TRBJ2-3; D unresolved. V was pared by 7 bases and J by 1 base, with 18 bases between. This CDR3 spans 16 amino acids. The V gene's germline CDR1 is SEHNR and CDR2 FQNEAQ (reference sequence).

This CDR3 reads CASSHGNRDGELFF. CDR3 DNA: TGTGCCAGCAGCCACGGTAACCGGGACGGGGAGCTGTTTTTT. The V and J genes are TRBV11-2 and TRBJ2-2; a possible D gene is TRBD2 (5 bases). Deletions cut 5 bases from V and 7 bases from J, with 14 bases between. Germline V gives CDR1 SGHAT, CDR2 FQNNGV. CDR3 length equals 14 residues. Based on the CDR3 plus reference TRBV11-2 and TRBJ2-2, the full variable domain is EAGVAQSPRYKIIEKRQSVAFWCNPISGHATLYWYQQILGQGPKLLIQFQNNGVVDDSQLPKDRFSAERLKGVDSTLKIQPAKLEDSAVYLCASSHGNRDGELFFGEGSRLTVL.

The genes are TRBV7-9 and TRBJ2-5, with D perhaps TRBD2 (6 bases). Germline CDR1 reads SEHNR; CDR2 reads FQNEAQ (reference sequence). V lost 4 bases and J 4 bases, leaving 19 bases between the germline ends. The CDR3 sequence is 16 residues long. CDR3 amino acids: CASSSRTSTRRETQYF. In DNA, the CDR3 is TGTGCCAGCAGCTCAAGAACGTCGACTAGAAGAGAGACCCAGTACTTC.

The chain carries TRBV4-1 and TRBJ2-3; TRBD2 matches 7 bases. The CDR3 sequence is 13 residues long. The V gene end was trimmed by 5 bases and the J gene end by 6 bases; junction bases not matched to a gene: 5. The germline CDR1 and CDR2 sequences are MGHRA and YSYEKL. CDR3 in DNA: TGCGCCAGCAGCGGGGGGGGAACCGATACGCAGTATTTT. Its protein is CASSGGGTDTQYF.

The chain is built from TRBV11-3 and TRBJ2-1; no definite D call. Looked up from germline, CDR1 is SGHNT and CDR2 is YENEEA. Between the trimmed V and J ends, which lost 6 bases and 14 bases, there was a span of 23 bases. The CDR3 covers 14 residues. The CDR3 reads CASSPYKEGSKEFF. For the CDR3, the DNA is TGTGCCAGCAGTCCCTACAAGGAAGGCTCGAAGGAGTTCTTC.

The V call is TRBV11-2, the J call TRBJ2-7, with TRBD1 matching over 7 bases. Germline V gene lookup returns CDR1 SGHAT and CDR2 FQNNGV. The V and J ends lost 2 bases and 1 base, in that order; junction bases with no gene match: 2. The CDR3 loop spans 14 amino acids. The CDR3 region is CASSLPGQSYEQYF. CDR3 nucleotide sequence: TGTGCCAGCAGCTTACCGGGACAGTCCTACGAGCAGTACTTC.

This clone has a count of ten or more. CDR3 in amino acids: CASSDRENTEAFF. As DNA, the CDR3 is TGTGCCAGCAGTGACAGGGAGAACACTGAAGCTTTCTTT. V and J are TRBV6-4 and TRBJ1-1; no definite D call. CDR1 is MRHNA and CDR2 is SNTAGT in the germline V gene. V dropped 2 bases and J dropped 1 base, with 5 bases sitting between them. The CDR3 contains 13 residues.

The rearrangement uses TRBV28 and TRBJ1-1; D is ambiguous. V lost 5 bases to trimming and J lost 0 bases, with 16 bases between them. The CDR3 has 16 amino acids. CDR1 and CDR2 from the germline V gene are MDHEN and SYDVKM. For the CDR3, the DNA is TGTGCCAGCAGTCCCCTGAAGGGTGATATGAACACTGAAGCTTTCTTT. Translated, it gives CASSPLKGDMNTEAFF.

This clone has only one observation. This same CDR3 is encoded by further DNA sequences in the sample. The CDR3 loop is CASSLRGPQETQYF. The CDR3 nucleotides are TGCGCCAGCAGCCTCAGGGGACCCCAAGAGACCCAGTACTTC. The gene calls are TRBV5-1 and TRBJ2-5; a weak D match, TRBD1 (6 bases). The germline V and J ends were trimmed by 4 bases and 1 base, with 11 bases remaining between them. Germline V gene lookup returns CDR1 SGHRS and CDR2 YFSETQ. The CDR3 is 14 residues long.

The chain uses TRBV28 and TRBJ2-6; D unresolved. Germline V gene sequence: CDR1 MDHEN, CDR2 SYDVKM. This CDR3 is built from 15 residues. Trimming left V 5 bases short and J 3 bases short, with 11 bases between. The CDR3 coding sequence is TGTGCCAGCAGTACCAGATTGGGTGGGGCCAACGTCCTGACTTTC. Translating it yields CASSTRLGGANVLTF.

This sequence joins TRBV5-5 and TRBJ1-2, with 9 bases identical to TRBD1. Trimming took 4 bases from V and 1 from J; bases not matched to a gene: 11. The CDR3 is made up of 17 amino acids. Germline V gene data show CDR1 as SGHKS and CDR2 as YYEKEE (reference sequence). The chain's CDR3 is CASSPGDRGDFNYGYTF. The DNA of the CDR3 is TGTGCCAGCAGCCCTGGCGACAGGGGGGACTTTAACTATGGCTACACCTTC.

This sequence joins TRBV27 and TRBJ2-7; 11 bases line up with TRBD1. Unmatched junction bases numbered 11, after V lost 6 bases and J lost 4 bases. Germline loops: CDR1 MNHEY, CDR2 SMNVEV (reference sequence). The CDR3 spans 16 residues. This CDR3 reads CASSSLTGQGVYEQYF. The CDR3 DNA is TGTGCCAGCAGCTCACTTACGGGACAGGGGGTGTACGAGCAGTACTTC.

This chain links TRBV9 with TRBJ2-1, with D perhaps matching TRBD1 or TRBD2 (6 bases each). V shed 7 bases and J shed 3 bases, with 14 bases lying between them. There are 14 residues in the CDR3. Germline values: CDR1 SGDLS, CDR2 YYNGEE. The CDR3 loop is CASAEGGIYNEQFF. The CDR3, as DNA: TGTGCCAGCGCCGAGGGGGGCATCTACAATGAGCAGTTCTTC.

This sequence joins TRBV5-5 and TRBJ2-3; no clear D gene. V was shortened by 4 bases and J by 1 base, with 19 bases between the two germline ends. Germline lookup yields CDR1 SGHKS and CDR2 YYEKEE (reference sequence). The CDR3 has 17 residues. The CDR3 protein is CASSLPGWETGTDTQYF. The CDR3 DNA reads TGTGCCAGCAGCCTGCCCGGTTGGGAAACGGGCACAGATACGCAGTATTTT.

The rearrangement joins TRBV11-3 to TRBJ2-1, with 7 bases fitting TRBD1. Germline V lookup: CDR1 SGHNT, CDR2 YENEEA. V lost 5 bases, J lost 4 bases, and 5 bases stayed unmatched. The CDR3 has 14 amino acids. This CDR3 is CASSHRDRYNEQFF. The CDR3 coding sequence is TGTGCCAGCAGCCACCGGGACAGATACAATGAGCAGTTCTTC. Full variable domain (remainder filled in from reference TRBV11-3 and TRBJ2-1): EAGVVQSPRYKIIEKKQPVAFWCNPISGHNTLYWYLQNLGQGPELLIRYENEEAVDDSQLPKDRFSAERLKGVDSTLKIQPAELGDSAVYLCASSHRDRYNEQFFGPGTRLTVL.